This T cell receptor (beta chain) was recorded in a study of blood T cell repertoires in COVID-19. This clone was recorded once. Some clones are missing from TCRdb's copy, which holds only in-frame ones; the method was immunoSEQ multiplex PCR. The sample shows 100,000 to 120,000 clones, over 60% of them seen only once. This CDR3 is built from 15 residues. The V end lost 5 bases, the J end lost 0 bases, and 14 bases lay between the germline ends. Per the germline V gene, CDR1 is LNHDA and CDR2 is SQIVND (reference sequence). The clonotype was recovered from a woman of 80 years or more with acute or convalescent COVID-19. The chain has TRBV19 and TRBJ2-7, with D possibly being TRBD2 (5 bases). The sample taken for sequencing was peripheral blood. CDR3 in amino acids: CASSGGLIGSYEQYF. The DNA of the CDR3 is TGTGCCAGTAGTGGAGGCCTGATCGGCTCCTACGAGCAGTACTTC.